A selection of T cell receptor beta chains follows, all from one sample in a study of spatial heterogeneity in lung cancer. TCRdb re-analysed the 5' RACE reads in MiXCR, keeping a single row per CDR3 protein. The sample lists fewer than 60,000 distinct CDR3 sequences; around 7.7% were seen once. This material consisted of PBMCs, taken at follow-up. All receptors derive from a female donor with early-stage non-small cell lung cancer. Both conserved end residues are part of each CDR3. The D gene is left open where the match is weak. Some rows mark clone size as missing; the rest say once, few, many or name a class of expanded clone.

cdr3_nt cdr3_aa clone_size d_call j_call v_call cdr3_length
TGTGCCAGCAGCCAAGTTGGCAGGGCGGACTATGGCTACACCTTC CASSQVGRADYGYTF many - TRBJ1-2 TRBV14 15
TGTGCCAGCAGCCAAGGGGACTCTGGAAACACCATATATTTT CASSQGDSGNTIYF few - TRBJ1-3 TRBV3-1 14
TGCAGCGCAGGGGACCGCCCGAACACTGAAGCTTTCTTT CSAGDRPNTEAFF few - TRBJ1-1 TRBV29-1 13
TGCAGCGTTGGCAGGGGGAACACTGAAGCTTTCTTT CSVGRGNTEAFF few - TRBJ1-1 TRBV29-1 12
TGCAGTGCAAACATACTGTACGAGCAGTACTTC CSANILYEQYF few - TRBJ2-7 TRBV20-1 11
TGCGCCAGCAGCCAAAAGGGGGGCAGGATTAATGAAAAACTGTTTTTT CASSQKGGRINEKLFF many - TRBJ1-4 TRBV4-1 16
TGTGCCAGCAGCTTAGGCTGGCGGGGGACCTCAGATACGCAGTATTTT CASSLGWRGTSDTQYF few TRBD2 TRBJ2-3 TRBV11-2 16
TGTGCCAGCAGTAGAGGGACTAGCTGGACCAATGAGCAGTTCTTC CASSRGTSWTNEQFF - TRBD2 TRBJ2-1 TRBV28 15
TGTGCCAGCAGCTCTCAGGGGAACACTGAAGCTTTCTTT CASSSQGNTEAFF many - TRBJ1-1 TRBV7-6 13
TGTGCCAGCTCACCCGTCAATAGGAACACTGAAGCTTTCTTT CASSPVNRNTEAFF many - TRBJ1-1 TRBV18 14
TGTGCCAGCAGTTCCTATAGCAATCAGCCCCAGCATTTT CASSSYSNQPQHF many - TRBJ1-5 TRBV12-3/TRBV12-4 13
TGCGCCAGCAACCCGGGGTCATCACCCTACGAGCAGTACTTC CASNPGSSPYEQYF few - TRBJ2-7 TRBV5-1 14
TGTGCCAGCAGCCGCACCTTCTCGGCGGTCGGAGGAAACACCATATATTTT CASSRTFSAVGGNTIYF - - TRBJ1-3 TRBV6-5 17
TGCAGTGCTAGAGAGAGGACTAGCGGGACCTACGAGCAGTACTTC CSARERTSGTYEQYF many TRBD2 TRBJ2-7 TRBV20-1 15
TGTGCCAGCTCACCGGGACCTCTCTCTGGGGCCAACGTCCTGACTTTC CASSPGPLSGANVLTF many - TRBJ2-6 TRBV18 16
TGCGCCAGCAACCCGGCAGGGAACACCGGGGAGCTGTTTTTT CASNPAGNTGELFF many - TRBJ2-2 TRBV5-1 14